A selection of T cell receptor beta chains follows, all from one sample in a study of cytotoxic CD8 clonotypes in ibrutinib-treated CLL. Produced via immunoSEQ multiplex PCR; TCRdb's table is partial and in-frame only. Among some 11,000 clones, approximately 67% were seen once, and the ten largest hold about 25%. Sequenced material: PBMCs, taken before ibrutinib treatment. All receptors derive from a human donor with chronic lymphocytic leukemia. Both conserved end residues are trimmed from each CDR3. Some rows mark clone size as missing; the rest say once, few, many or name a class of expanded clone.

CDR3 length: 14; clone size: -; V gene: TRBV28; J gene: TRBJ2-7; CDR3 protein: ASNLAPGQGSYEQY
CDR3 length: 13; clone size: once; V gene: TRBV6-5; J gene: TRBJ1-2; CDR3 protein: ASSYEDSVTSGYT
CDR3 length: 17; clone size: -; V gene: TRBV27; J gene: TRBJ2-1; CDR3 protein: ASTSARRGVVVGYNEQF
CDR3 length: 11; clone size: -; V gene: TRBV9; J gene: TRBJ1-5; CDR3 protein: ASSPAPRQPQH
CDR3 length: 12; clone size: -; V gene: TRBV4-1; J gene: TRBJ2-7; CDR3 protein: ASSQDRSSYEQY
CDR3 length: 12; clone size: -; V gene: TRBV6-1; J gene: TRBJ2-7; CDR3 protein: ASKRDPGTYEQY
CDR3 length: 14; clone size: few; V gene: TRBV4-2; J gene: TRBJ2-7; CDR3 protein: ASSQGPGQGSYEQY
CDR3 length: 13; clone size: medium-sized; V gene: TRBV2; J gene: TRBJ1-6; CDR3 protein: ASWTGATYNSPLH
CDR3 length: 11; clone size: once; V gene: TRBV7-9; J gene: TRBJ2-4; CDR3 protein: ASTGSGKNIQY
CDR3 length: 12; clone size: -; V gene: TRBV12-2; J gene: TRBJ1-5; CDR3 protein: ASRLVIRNQPQH
CDR3 length: 12; clone size: -; V gene: TRBV5-1; J gene: TRBJ1-1; CDR3 protein: ASGRGIENTEAF
CDR3 length: 14; clone size: -; V gene: TRBV7-9; J gene: TRBJ1-2; CDR3 protein: ASSLGRTGLDDGYT
CDR3 length: 10; clone size: once; V gene: TRBV30; J gene: TRBJ1-1; CDR3 protein: AWSVRLTEAF
CDR3 length: 12; clone size: -; V gene: TRBV4-1; J gene: TRBJ2-6; CDR3 protein: ASSQDPGANVLT
CDR3 length: 12; clone size: once; V gene: TRBV10-2; J gene: TRBJ1-5; CDR3 protein: ASSRDSREQPQH
CDR3 length: 13; clone size: -; V gene: TRBV30; J gene: TRBJ2-3; CDR3 protein: AWSVRSLTGDTQY
CDR3 length: 12; clone size: -; V gene: TRBV11-2; J gene: TRBJ2-7; CDR3 protein: ASSLERGLAEQY
CDR3 length: 11; clone size: -; V gene: TRBV18; J gene: TRBJ1-2; CDR3 protein: ASSPGVNYGYT
CDR3 length: 11; clone size: -; V gene: TRBV18; J gene: TRBJ1-5; CDR3 protein: ASSEGDNQPQH
CDR3 length: 13; clone size: -; V gene: TRBV6-5; J gene: TRBJ2-4; CDR3 protein: ASSHRTGIKNIQY
CDR3 length: 15; clone size: -; V gene: TRBV30; J gene: TRBJ2-3; CDR3 protein: AWSNPLTGHGGGKRY
CDR3 length: 10; clone size: -; V gene: TRBV13; J gene: TRBJ2-2; CDR3 protein: ASSVRIGELF
CDR3 length: 13; clone size: few; V gene: TRBV5-1; J gene: TRBJ2-2; CDR3 protein: ASATGDLNTGELF
CDR3 length: 17; clone size: -; V gene: TRBV7-9; J gene: TRBJ2-6; CDR3 protein: ASTVTPGQPSSGANVLT